The rows below give T cell receptor beta chains drawn from one sample of a study of T cells expressing NK-cell markers. Using the 5' RACE reads, TCRdb records one entry per CDR3 protein without DNA. In all, the sample yields fewer than 400,000 distinct CDR3 sequences. Source material: blood T cells: a sorted CD56 or NKG2C T cell subset, CD4+ or CD8+ T cells, or bulk PBMC T cells (not recorded which). The receptor set was obtained from a woman aged 45-65 years in good health. Each CDR3 is given with its conserved first and last residue.

J | length | V | CDR3
TRBJ2-5 | 16 | TRBV11-3 | CASSLGRAWTEETQYF
TRBJ2-4 | 20 | TRBV7-2 | CASSPGTSGRGDLAKNIQYF
TRBJ1-2 | 12 | TRBV20-1 | CSASESDYGYTF
TRBJ1-5 | 13 | TRBV29-1 | CSVIQSHNQPQHF
TRBJ2-2 | 14 | TRBV29-1 | CSVENWGNTGELFF
TRBJ1-1 | 13 | TRBV4-1 | CASTPPGTDEAFF
TRBJ2-5 | 15 | TRBV20-1 | CSASGTSGIEETQYF
TRBJ2-3 | 16 | TRBV12-3/TRBV12-4 | CASRGLAGRGADTQYF
TRBJ2-7 | 15 | TRBV5-1 | CASSLDRGWTYEQYF
TRBJ1-5 | 14 | TRBV20-1 | CSARIQGEGQPQHF
TRBJ1-4 | 14 | TRBV20-1 | CSAQYRRTNEKLFF
TRBJ2-1 | 16 | TRBV18 | CASSPGLALPYNEQFF
TRBJ2-1 | 13 | TRBV7-8 | CASRPTSFNEQFF
TRBJ1-5 | 14 | TRBV12-3/TRBV12-4 | CASSRDRLNQPQHF
TRBJ2-3 | 16 | TRBV6-5 | CASSLGLPFGTDTQYF
TRBJ1-1 | 13 | TRBV5-5 | CASSSRQMTEAFF
TRBJ2-2 | 14 | TRBV2 | CASINRDNTGELFF
TRBJ1-1 | 18 | TRBV20-1 | CSARVEMYGQGGHTEAFF
TRBJ2-5 | 17 | TRBV24-1 | CATSDLGQGGPQETQYF
TRBJ2-1 | 15 | TRBV3-1 | CASSQFGGSYNEQFF
TRBJ2-3 | 16 | TRBV12-3/TRBV12-4 | CASSRGLARGTDTQYF
TRBJ1-2 | 16 | TRBV3-1 | CASSHERRVDGYGYTF
TRBJ2-1 | 13 | TRBV11-2 | CASSLIAGGQQFF
TRBJ1-5 | 15 | TRBV27 | CASSLLAGSNQPQHF
TRBJ1-2 | 12 | TRBV12-3/TRBV12-4 | CASSSEGGGYTF
TRBJ1-5 | 14 | TRBV6-2/TRBV6-3 | CASSLSPGNQPQHF
TRBJ1-1 | 15 | TRBV7-3 | CASSLVRGLDTEAFF